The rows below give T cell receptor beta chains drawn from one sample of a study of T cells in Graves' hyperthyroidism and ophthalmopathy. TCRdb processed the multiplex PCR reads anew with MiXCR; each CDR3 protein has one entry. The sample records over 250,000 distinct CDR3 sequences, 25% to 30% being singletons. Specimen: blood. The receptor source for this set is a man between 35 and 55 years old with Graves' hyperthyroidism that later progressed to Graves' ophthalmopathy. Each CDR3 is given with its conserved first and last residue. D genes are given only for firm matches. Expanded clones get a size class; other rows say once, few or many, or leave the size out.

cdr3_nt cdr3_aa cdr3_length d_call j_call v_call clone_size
TGTGCCAGCTCACCGAACAAGAACACTGAAGCTTTCTTT CASSPNKNTEAFF 13 NA TRBJ1-1 TRBV18 few
TGTGCCAGCAGTGAAAGTGGGATCTACGAGCAGTACTTC CASSESGIYEQYF 13 NA TRBJ2-7 TRBV6-1 many
TGTGCCTGGAGTTTAGGGGGCTCCTACGAGCAGTACTTC CAWSLGGSYEQYF 13 NA TRBJ2-7 TRBV30 many
TGTGCCAGCAGCCAGCCCGGGGCAGATACGCAGTATTTT CASSQPGADTQYF 13 NA TRBJ2-3 TRBV6-5 many
TGTGCCAGCAGTACAGGTTCAGTCACTGAAGCTTTCTTT CASSTGSVTEAFF 13 NA TRBJ1-1 TRBV28 many
TGTGCCAGCAGTTACCGAGCCATCCAGCCCCAGCATTTT CASSYRAIQPQHF 13 NA TRBJ1-5 TRBV6-5 many
TGTGCCAGCAGAGATGGCGGAAACACCATATATTTT CASRDGGNTIYF 12 NA TRBJ1-3 TRBV6-2/TRBV6-3 NA
TGTGCCAGCAGCTTTTCTCGACAGGGGGCCAAAAACATTCAGTACTTC CASSFSRQGAKNIQYF 16 TRBD1 TRBJ2-4 TRBV11-2 many
TGTGCCAGCAGCCAACTAGCGGGAGGGCCGAACACCGGGGAGCTGTTTTTT CASSQLAGGPNTGELFF 17 TRBD2 TRBJ2-2 TRBV4-2 many
TGTGCCAGCAGTTCCTTCGGTAGGGCGGCGAACACTGAAGCTTTCTTT CASSSFGRAANTEAFF 16 NA TRBJ1-1 TRBV28 many
TGTGCCAGCAGTGAAGCGCTTCGCGCAGCGGGAGGGAAAGAGACCCAGTACTTC CASSEALRAAGGKETQYF 18 TRBD2 TRBJ2-5 TRBV6-1 many
TGTGCCTCCTACGGCGAGACCCAGTACTTC CASYGETQYF 10 NA TRBJ2-5 TRBV6-1 many
TGCAGTGCTAGTACCAGACCTAGTAACTATGGCTACACCTTC CSASTRPSNYGYTF 14 NA TRBJ1-2 TRBV20-1 many
TGTGCCAGCAGTTTGCCCGGGACAGGGACTAGGTCACCCCTCCACTTT CASSLPGTGTRSPLHF 16 TRBD1 TRBJ1-6 TRBV28 many
TGTGCCAGCAGCTTGGGGCTAGCGGGAGAGTGGGAGACCCAGTACTTC CASSLGLAGEWETQYF 16 TRBD2 TRBJ2-5 TRBV5-8 few
TGTGCCAGCAGGCCAGCGGGAGGCGGAGATACGCAGTATTTT CASRPAGGGDTQYF 14 TRBD2 TRBJ2-3 TRBV7-2 many
TGTGCCAGCAGTGATTTGACAGGGAATTCACCCCTCCACTTT CASSDLTGNSPLHF 14 TRBD1 TRBJ1-6 TRBV6-1 many
TGTGCCAGCAGCCACCACTCCCGCTACGAGCAGTACTTC CASSHHSRYEQYF 13 NA TRBJ2-7 TRBV11-2 NA
TGTGCCAGCAGCTCCCCCGACAGGGGTGTAAACACCATATATTTT CASSSPDRGVNTIYF 15 TRBD1 TRBJ1-3 TRBV7-3 many
TGTGCCAGCAGCTCCGAACAGGGGTATGAGGACGAGCAGTACTTC CASSSEQGYEDEQYF 15 TRBD1 TRBJ2-7 TRBV9 many
TGTGCCAGCAGTTCCTACAGGGCTACTGGGGCCAACGTCCTGACTTTC CASSSYRATGANVLTF 16 NA TRBJ2-6 TRBV12-3/TRBV12-4 many
TGTGCCAGCAATCTAGCGGGAGTCATCGGGGAGCTGTTTTTT CASNLAGVIGELFF 14 TRBD2 TRBJ2-2 TRBV28 many
TGTGCCAGCAGTTTAATCGGTCAGCCCCAGCATTTT CASSLIGQPQHF 12 NA TRBJ1-5 TRBV27 many
TGTGCCAGCAGCCGTCCGGTCGGGGTCGGTTACGGGGCTTTCTTT CASSRPVGVGYGAFF 15 NA TRBJ1-1 TRBV6-2/TRBV6-3 NA
TGTGCCAGCAGTGAACCGGGACTAGCGATCTACGAGCAGTACTTC CASSEPGLAIYEQYF 15 TRBD2 TRBJ2-7 TRBV6-1 many
TGTGCCAGCAGTTACTCGATTTTAGGGGCTGAAGCTTTCTTT CASSYSILGAEAFF 14 NA TRBJ1-1 TRBV6-5 NA
TGTGCCAGCAGTTACTCAGCGGACAGGGCCCCCCAGACCCAGTACTTC CASSYSADRAPQTQYF 16 TRBD1 TRBJ2-5 TRBV6-5 NA
TGTGCCAGCAGCTTAGGTCCAGGGGGAGGGGAGCGCTACGAGCAGTACTTC CASSLGPGGGERYEQYF 17 NA TRBJ2-7 TRBV11-3 many
TGTGCCAGCATGGGGCAGGGATGGTACGAGCAGTACTTC CASMGQGWYEQYF 13 NA TRBJ2-7 TRBV6-1 NA
TGCGCCAGCGCAAAAACAGGGACCTATGGCTACACCTTC CASAKTGTYGYTF 13 NA TRBJ1-2 TRBV10-1 many
TGTGCCATCAAATCCCGACAGACGACTATGAACACTGAAGCTTTCTTT CAIKSRQTTMNTEAFF 16 NA TRBJ1-1 TRBV10-3 many
TGTGCCAGCAGTGAATTCGCGGGAATCAATGGCTACACCTTC CASSEFAGINGYTF 14 NA TRBJ1-2 TRBV25-1 NA
TGTGCCAGCAGCTTCCGGGCCGGGACAGGGGGCGGTGGCTACACCTTC CASSFRAGTGGGGYTF 16 TRBD1 TRBJ1-2 TRBV11-2 NA
TGTGCCAGCAGTGCACAGGGTTTAAGCGGCTACACCTTC CASSAQGLSGYTF 13 NA TRBJ1-2 TRBV6-1 once
TGTGCCAGCAGCTTAATGATAGGGAGCGAGCAGTACTTC CASSLMIGSEQYF 13 NA TRBJ2-7 TRBV7-3 many
TGTGCCAGCAGGGAGGGCCGACACACCGGGGAGCTGTTTTTT CASREGRHTGELFF 14 NA TRBJ2-2 TRBV6-1 many
TGCAGCGTGACCCCGGGACACACGAACACCGGGGAGCTGTTTTTT CSVTPGHTNTGELFF 15 NA TRBJ2-2 TRBV29-1 many
TGTGCCAGCAGCACCCAAACGGATCTACCGGCTTTCTTT CASSTQTDLPAFF 13 NA TRBJ1-1 TRBV7-9 many
TGTGCCTGGGCGGGGCTAGCGGGAGTCCCCGGGGAGCTGTTTTTT CAWAGLAGVPGELFF 15 TRBD2 TRBJ2-2 TRBV2 NA
TGTGCCAGCAGTGGCTCAGTGCGACTAGCCCCTCACCAAGAGACCCAGTACTTC CASSGSVRLAPHQETQYF 18 TRBD2 TRBJ2-5 TRBV6-2/TRBV6-3 NA
TGCGCCAGCAGCTTGGATCGAGTCTCGGAGGCCGGAAACACCATATATTTT CASSLDRVSEAGNTIYF 17 NA TRBJ1-3 TRBV5-1 many
TGTGCCAGCAGCTTCGAGGGGACAGTCTCTGGCTACACCTTC CASSFEGTVSGYTF 14 TRBD1 TRBJ1-2 TRBV7-2 NA
TGTGCCAGCAGCCAAGGTCTTTCTGTAGGGGGCCGCTACACCTTC CASSQGLSVGGRYTF 15 TRBD1 TRBJ1-2 TRBV3-1 many
TGTGCCATCAGTGAGTTCGGGGGCTACGAGCAGTACTTC CAISEFGGYEQYF 13 NA TRBJ2-7 TRBV10-3 NA
TGTGCCAGCAGTGAGGGGGACAAAACCTACGAGCAGTACTTC CASSEGDKTYEQYF 14 NA TRBJ2-7 TRBV6-1 NA
TGTGCCAGCAGTATAAGCGGGAGGGCCACCGGGGAGCTGTTTTTT CASSISGRATGELFF 15 TRBD2 TRBJ2-2 TRBV2 NA
TGTGCCAGCAGCTTGAGAGACAGGGGGCCGCACGGGGAGCTGTTTTTT CASSLRDRGPHGELFF 16 TRBD1 TRBJ2-2 TRBV11-2 NA
TGCAGTGCTACCTCGCCAGGGGGCCAAGAGACCCAGTACTTC CSATSPGGQETQYF 14 TRBD1 TRBJ2-5 TRBV20-1 many
TGTGCTAGTGGTTTGAGGGTCTGGGGGAGCTCCTACGAGCAGTACTTC CASGLRVWGSSYEQYF 16 NA TRBJ2-7 TRBV12-5 many
TGCAGTGCCCCGAGCAGGGGGGATGGCGCTGAAGCTTTCTTT CSAPSRGDGAEAFF 14 TRBD1 TRBJ1-1 TRBV20-1 many
TGTGCCAGCAGCTTGCAGGGGTCTGATCAGCCCCAGCATTTT CASSLQGSDQPQHF 14 NA TRBJ1-5 TRBV5-6 many
TGCAGTGCTAGAGAGCGAGGGGCTGGCTACACCTTC CSARERGAGYTF 12 NA TRBJ1-2 TRBV20-1 many